Reported below is one TCR beta chain. The target antigen is unknown. TCRdb's copy holds only in-frame clones and misses some; the assay was immunoSEQ multiplex PCR. The data contain 20,000 or so clones, 40% to 55% of them singletons. This sample was included in a study of radiation and T cells in renal cell carcinoma. Whole-study results and caveats: In blood, top tumor clones expanded by 2 weeks, shrinking by 4. In nephrectomy-only tumors, top 100 clonotypes averaged roughly 45%, versus approximately 54% irradiated.

This CDR3 region has 15 residues. The J segment lost 0 bases and the V segment lost 5 bases, leaving 6 bases of the junction unmatched. CDR1 is LGHNA, CDR2 YNFKEQ, per germline. Treatment noted: 15 Gy SBRT to primary tumor, nephrectomy 4 weeks later. The tumor was a clear cell renal cell carcinoma. Sequenced here: tumor tissue, sampled from a patient whose treatment included radiotherapy and nephrectomy. This receptor was identified in a woman between 50 and 59 years old with renal cell carcinoma. The genes are TRBV4-2 and TRBJ1-2; 7 positions match TRBD1. The CDR3 region has the DNA TGTGCCAGCAGCTACCGGGACAGCGCTAACTATGGCTACACCTTC. Protein product: CASSYRDSANYGYTF.